The source of this T cell receptor (beta chain) is a study of blood T cell repertoires in COVID-19. Only in-frame clones appear in the TCRdb table, and some are missing; sequencing was by immunoSEQ multiplex PCR. The sample shows 50,000 or so clones, approximately 93% of them seen only once. Sequencing used peripheral blood. This TCR came from a man in his 60s with COVID-19, enrolled during active disease.

CDR3 in DNA: TGTGCCGTCCATCTATCAGGTTTGAACACTGAAGCTTTCTTT. Its translation is CAVHLSGLNTEAFF. The chain combines TRBV6-5 with TRBJ1-1; D not certain. Trimming pared 11 bases from V and 0 bases from J, leaving 16 bases between. The length of the CDR3 is 14 residues. Germline values: CDR1 MNHEY, CDR2 SVGAGI.